The next 20 T cell receptor beta chains were all read from a single sample in a study of post-analysis software for immune sequencing data (dated by TCRdb to between 2015 and 2016). What the study reported, not specific to this receptor: About 5 TRBV segments, including TRBV5-6, TRBV5-1 and TRBV20-1, were significantly more frequent in patients than controls.

The library came from PCR. The reads were generated on an Illumina HiSeq 2500. To reduce PCR and sequencing biases, unique molecular identifiers were incorporated into the TCR beta cDNA libraries. The raw public reads went through TCRdb reprocessing: fastp at Q25, MiXCR clone calling, in-frame beta chains kept. A single entry per CDR3 protein holds the most common genes and DNA from its merged rows. In all, the sample holds around 700,000 distinct CDR3 sequences, and 59% of those were seen once. The top ten hold about 11% of the sample. These receptors are not linked to any known antigen. Sequencing input: blood. These TCRs come from a girl aged 2-9 years with multiple sclerosis.

The chain employs TRBV28 and TRBJ2-7, with 7 bases that match TRBD1. This CDR3 comprises 13 residues. V trimming: 6 bases; J trimming: 6 bases; junction bases outside the gene matches: 8. CDR1 is MDHEN and CDR2 is SYDVKM in the germline V gene. The DNA for the CDR3 is TGTGCCAGCAGAGACACAGGGGCTAGCGAGCAGTACTTC. Translation: CASRDTGASEQYF.

The chain couples TRBV10-1 to TRBJ2-3, with TRBD1 as a possible D gene (5 bases). This CDR3 has 13 amino acids. CDR1 and CDR2 (germline): WNHNN, SYGVQD (reference sequence). V was pared by 5 bases and J by 2 bases, with 8 bases between. The chain's CDR3 is CASSRQTTDTQYF. In DNA, the CDR3 is TGCGCCAGCAGTAGACAGACCACAGATACGCAGTATTTT.

Comment on this clonotype: Mismatch with germline at one junction end may stem from a read error. The chain combines TRBV5-1 with TRBJ2-1; D gene ambiguous. The length of the CDR3 is 14 residues. Per the germline V gene, CDR1 is SGHRS and CDR2 is YFSETQ. In nucleotides, the CDR3 is TGCGCCAGCAGGTTGGGTAATGAACTAAATGAGCAGTTCTTC. It encodes CASRLGNELNEQFF. The full variable domain, completed using reference TRBV5-1 and TRBJ2-1, is KAGVTQTPRYLIKTRGQQVTLSCSPISGHRSVSWYQQTPGQGLQFLFEYFSETQRNKGNFPGRFSGRQFSNSRSEMNVSTLELGDSALYLCASRLGNELNEQFFGPGTRLTVL.

Worth noting for this clonotype: At one boundary the junction diverges from the germline segment, which might be a read error. The rearrangement joins TRBV4-1 to TRBJ2-5; TRBD2 agrees at 7 bases. CDR1 and CDR2 (germline): MGHRA, YSYEKL. The CDR3 totals 15 residues. The CDR3 here is CANSQRTSWQETQYF. The CDR3 DNA sequence: TGCGCCAACAGCCAGAGGACTAGTTGGCAAGAGACCCAGTACTTC.

This chain links TRBV19 with TRBJ1-2; D gene ambiguous. V was shortened by 3 bases and J by 7 bases, with 18 bases between the two germline ends. The CDR3 runs 15 residues. The germline V gene encodes CDR1 LNHDA and CDR2 SQIVND (reference sequence). The DNA of the CDR3 is TGTGCCAGTAGTATCGGCCCCAATACCCTTAGTGGCTACACCTTC. Its protein product is CASSIGPNTLSGYTF.

This clonotype turned up a few times. The V and J genes are TRBV29-1 and TRBJ2-7; possible D gene TRBD2, 5 bases. V was clipped by 5 bases and J by 7 bases, with 6 bases between them. The CDR3 covers 9 residues. The germline CDR1 and CDR2 sequences are SQVTM and ANQGSEA. CDR3 DNA: TGCAGCGTTTCGGGGGAGCAGTACTTC. Amino acid sequence: CSVSGEQYF.

This rearrangement joins TRBV15 to TRBJ1-4; D perhaps matches TRBD1 (5 bases). The CDR3 is made up of 15 amino acids. CDR1 is LNHNV, CDR2 YYDKDF, per germline (reference sequence). V gave up 5 bases and J gave up 1 base, with 11 bases separating them. CDR3 amino acids: CATSLNRKTNEKLFF. The CDR3 coding sequence is TGTGCCACCAGCTTAAACAGGAAAACTAATGAAAAACTGTTTTTT.

J is TRBJ2-5 and V is TRBV5-1; D is unclear. With 1 base removed from V and 5 bases from J, the gap between germline ends came to 9 bases. The CDR3 runs 13 residues. Germline CDR1 SGHRS, CDR2 YFSETQ. The CDR3 spells CASSLSEGETQYF. DNA for the CDR3: TGCGCCAGCAGCTTGAGTGAAGGCGAGACCCAGTACTTC.

The V gene is TRBV20-1, the J gene TRBJ1-5; 10 positions agree with TRBD1. The CDR3 covers 15 residues. Trimming took 7 bases from V and 5 from J; bases not matched to a gene: 11. Per germline, CDR1 DFQATT and CDR2 SNEGSKA (reference sequence). The CDR3 coding sequence is TGCAGTGTCCTCTTCGACAGGGGGCCTCATCAGCCCCAGCATTTT. Translation: CSVLFDRGPHQPQHF.

A word on this clonotype: One end of the junction fails to match germline, which may point to a read error. The genes are TRBV20-1 and TRBJ1-5; D remains ambiguous. Germline V gives CDR1 DFQATT, CDR2 SNEGSKA (reference sequence). This CDR3 spans 16 amino acids. CDR3 sequence (DNA): TGCAGTGCAAGAGTGGCCAGACTAGAAGGAGATCAGCCCCAGCATTTT. Amino acids: CSARVARLEGDQPQHF.

This chain joins TRBV29-1 and TRBJ2-3; the D gene is possibly TRBD2 (7 bases). The CDR3 loop spans 14 amino acids. Germline CDR1 and CDR2: SQVTM and ANQGSEA. V gave up 5 bases and J gave up 9 bases, with 21 bases separating them. The CDR3 DNA sequence: TGCAGCGTTCGGCTAGCGGAGTCCAGGGGAACGCAGTATTTT. Amino acid sequence: CSVRLAESRGTQYF.

The chain recombines TRBV7-3 with TRBJ1-1; D ambiguous. This CDR3 has 14 amino acids. CDR1 is SGHTA, CDR2 FQGTGA, per germline. V was trimmed by 5 bases and J by 4 bases, leaving 14 bases between them. The DNA of the CDR3 is TGTGCCAGCAGCGACCCCGGGGTGGGCACTGAAGCTTTCTTT. Translating gives CASSDPGVGTEAFF.

The chain joins TRBV29-1 to TRBJ2-3; D is unclear. The CDR3 is 12 residues long. The V end lost 1 base, the J end lost 1 base, and 3 bases lay between the germline ends. The germline gives CDR1 SQVTM, CDR2 ANQGSEA. CDR3 in DNA: TGCAGCGTTGAAGTGGGCACAGATACGCAGTATTTT. Translating it yields CSVEVGTDTQYF.

This clonotype was found a few times. The genes are TRBV12-3 or TRBV12-4 and TRBJ1-1, with unresolved D. The CDR3 contains 12 residues. Trimming stripped 9 bases from V and 1 base from J, with 9 bases between. CDR3 protein: CASRGRNTEAFF. The CDR3 DNA is TGTGCCAGTCGTGGGAGGAACACTGAAGCTTTCTTT.

V gene TRBV11-2 combines with J gene TRBJ2-2, with TRBD2 as a possible D gene (7 bases). Germline values: CDR1 SGHAT, CDR2 FQNNGV. The V and J ends lost 0 bases and 5 bases respectively, with 13 bases between them. The CDR3 consists of 16 residues. CDR3 sequence (DNA): TGTGCCAGCAGCTTAGAGGGGGGGGCGAGAACCGGGGAGCTGTTTTTT. This translates into CASSLEGGARTGELFF.

A few counts support this clonotype. V gene TRBV27 combines with J gene TRBJ2-7; 8 positions agree with TRBD1. This CDR3 contains 14 residues. Per germline, CDR1 MNHEY and CDR2 SMNVEV (reference sequence). After removal of 5 bases from V and 2 bases from J, the junction contained 5 bases not matched to a gene. CDR3 amino acids: CASSNRGATYEQYF. The CDR3 nucleotides are TGTGCCAGCAGTAACAGGGGGGCAACCTACGAGCAGTACTTC.

The chain joins TRBV10-2 to TRBJ2-7; weak D call: TRBD2 (6 bases). The CDR3 is made up of 13 amino acids. The V gene's germline CDR1 is WSHSY and CDR2 SAAADI. V was clipped by 6 bases and J by 6 bases, with 15 bases between them. This CDR3 is CASRDTGSPEQYF. The CDR3 nucleotides read TGCGCCAGCAGGGACACCGGGAGTCCCGAGCAGTACTTC.

This clonotype was seen only a few times. This chain links TRBV28 with TRBJ2-7; 10 positions agree with TRBD1. CDR3 length: 15 amino acids. Looked up from germline, CDR1 is MDHEN and CDR2 is SYDVKM. J lost 6 bases, V lost 6 bases, and 11 bases had no gene match. In DNA, the CDR3 is TGTGCCAGCAGCCCCACTGACAGGGGGCTCAGCGAGCAGTACTTC. The encoded protein is CASSPTDRGLSEQYF.

This clonotype has just a few counts. The chain uses TRBV20-1 and TRBJ1-6, with 7 bases identical to TRBD1. CDR3 length equals 13 residues. From germline, CDR1 is DFQATT and CDR2 SNEGSKA (reference sequence). Trimming cost V 1 base and J 8 bases; bases outside gene matches: 2. The CDR3 sequence: CSARGTGDSPLHF. In DNA form, the CDR3 reads TGCAGTGCTAGAGGGACAGGAGATTCACCCCTCCACTTT.

The chain is built from TRBV11-2 and TRBJ2-3; D remains unclear. The germline V gene has CDR1 SGHAT and CDR2 FQNNGV. The CDR3 has 13 residues. The germline V and J ends were trimmed by 5 bases and 2 bases, with 8 bases remaining between them. Written as DNA, the CDR3 is TGTGCCAGCAGCGCATATACCACAGATACGCAGTATTTT. Translating it yields CASSAYTTDTQYF.